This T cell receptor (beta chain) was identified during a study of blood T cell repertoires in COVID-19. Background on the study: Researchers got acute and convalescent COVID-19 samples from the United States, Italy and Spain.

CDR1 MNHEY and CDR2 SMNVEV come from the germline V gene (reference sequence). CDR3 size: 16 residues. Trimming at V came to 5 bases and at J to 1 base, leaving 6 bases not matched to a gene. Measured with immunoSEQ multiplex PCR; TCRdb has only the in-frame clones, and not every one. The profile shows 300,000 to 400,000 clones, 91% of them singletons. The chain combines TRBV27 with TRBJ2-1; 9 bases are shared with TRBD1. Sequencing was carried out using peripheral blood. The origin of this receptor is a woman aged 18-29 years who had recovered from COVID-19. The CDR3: CASSAQTGGSYNEQFF. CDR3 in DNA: TGTGCCAGCAGTGCCCAGACAGGGGGTTCCTACAATGAGCAGTTCTTC.